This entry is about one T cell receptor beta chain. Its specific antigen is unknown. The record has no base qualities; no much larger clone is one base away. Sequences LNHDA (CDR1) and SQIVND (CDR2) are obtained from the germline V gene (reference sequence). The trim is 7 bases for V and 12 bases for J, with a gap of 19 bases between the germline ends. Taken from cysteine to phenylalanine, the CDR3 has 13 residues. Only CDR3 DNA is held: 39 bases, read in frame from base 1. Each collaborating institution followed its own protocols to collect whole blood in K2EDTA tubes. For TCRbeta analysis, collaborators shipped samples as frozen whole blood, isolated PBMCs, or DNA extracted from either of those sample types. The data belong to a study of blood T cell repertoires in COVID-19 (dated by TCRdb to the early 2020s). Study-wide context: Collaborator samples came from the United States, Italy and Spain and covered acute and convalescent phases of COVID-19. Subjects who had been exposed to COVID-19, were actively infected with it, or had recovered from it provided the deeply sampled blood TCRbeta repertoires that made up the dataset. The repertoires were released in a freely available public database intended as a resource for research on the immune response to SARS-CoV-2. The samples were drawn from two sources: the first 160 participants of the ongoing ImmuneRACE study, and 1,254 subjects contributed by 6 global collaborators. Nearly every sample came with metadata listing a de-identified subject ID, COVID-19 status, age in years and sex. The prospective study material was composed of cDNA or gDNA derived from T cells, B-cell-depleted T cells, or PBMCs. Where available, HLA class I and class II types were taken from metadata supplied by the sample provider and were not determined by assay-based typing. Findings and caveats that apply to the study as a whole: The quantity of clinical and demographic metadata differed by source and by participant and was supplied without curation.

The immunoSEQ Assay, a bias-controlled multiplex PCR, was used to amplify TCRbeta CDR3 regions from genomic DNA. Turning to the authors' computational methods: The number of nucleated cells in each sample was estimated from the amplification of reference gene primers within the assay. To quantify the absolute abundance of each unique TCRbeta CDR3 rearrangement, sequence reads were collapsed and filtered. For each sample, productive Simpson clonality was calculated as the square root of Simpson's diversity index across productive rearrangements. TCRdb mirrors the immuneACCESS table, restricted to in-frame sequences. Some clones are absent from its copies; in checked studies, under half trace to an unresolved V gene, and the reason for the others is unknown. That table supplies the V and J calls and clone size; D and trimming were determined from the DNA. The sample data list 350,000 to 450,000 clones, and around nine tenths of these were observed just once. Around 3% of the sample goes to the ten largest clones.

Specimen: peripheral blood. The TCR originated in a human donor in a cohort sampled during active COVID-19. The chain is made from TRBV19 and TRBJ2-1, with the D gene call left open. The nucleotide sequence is TGTGCCAGTACACCCTCCGAGTTGTCCGTGCAGTTCTTC. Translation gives CASTPSELSVQFF.